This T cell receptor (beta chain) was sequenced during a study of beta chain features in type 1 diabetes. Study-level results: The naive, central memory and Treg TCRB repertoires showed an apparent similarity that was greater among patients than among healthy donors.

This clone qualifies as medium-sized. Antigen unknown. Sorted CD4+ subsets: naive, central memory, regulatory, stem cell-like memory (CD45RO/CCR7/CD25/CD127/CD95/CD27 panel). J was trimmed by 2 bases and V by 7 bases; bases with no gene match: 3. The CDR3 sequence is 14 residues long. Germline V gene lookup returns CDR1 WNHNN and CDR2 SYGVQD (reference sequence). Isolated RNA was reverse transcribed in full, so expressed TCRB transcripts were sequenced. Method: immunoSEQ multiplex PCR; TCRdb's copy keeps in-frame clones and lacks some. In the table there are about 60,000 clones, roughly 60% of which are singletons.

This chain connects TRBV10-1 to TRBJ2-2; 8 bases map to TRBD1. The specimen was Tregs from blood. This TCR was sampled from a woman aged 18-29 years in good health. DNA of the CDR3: TGCGCCAGCAAGCAGGGGGCAAACACCGGGGAGCTGTTTTTT. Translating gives CASKQGANTGELFF.